Listed here are 4 T cell receptor beta chains from one sample, sequenced in a study of T cell responses to AZD1222 COVID-19 vaccine. This table comes from immunoSEQ multiplex PCR, and its TCRdb copy is limited to in-frame clones, with some not included. Of about 130,000 clones in the sample, more than 90% are singletons; the top ten hold more than 0.95%. The sequences come from peripheral blood, collected 28 days after the second AZD1222 dose. These receptors all stem from an adult who received the AZD1222 COVID-19 vaccine.

The J gene is TRBJ2-3, the V gene TRBV6-5; 8 bases agree with TRBD2. V lost 0 bases, J lost 4 bases, and 3 bases stayed unmatched. CDR1 is MNHEY, CDR2 SVGAGI, per germline. The CDR3 has 15 residues. CDR3 amino acids: CASSYSAGGADTQYF. CDR3 nucleotide sequence: TGTGCCAGCAGTTACTCCGCGGGAGGAGCAGATACGCAGTATTTT.

The J gene is TRBJ1-1, the V gene TRBV30; D is unresolved. V lost 1 base and J lost 0, with 12 bases in between. Germline values: CDR1 GTSNPN, CDR2 SVGIG (reference sequence). This CDR3 region has 15 residues. The CDR3 nucleotides read TGTGCCTGGAGTGAAGAAAGGGAGATGAACACTGAAGCTTTCTTT. It yields the protein CAWSEEREMNTEAFF.

The chain is built from TRBV27 and TRBJ2-7, with D possibly being TRBD1 (6 bases). Germline CDR1 reads MNHEY; CDR2 reads SMNVEV (reference sequence). The V gene lost 4 bases and the J gene lost 4 bases, with 14 bases spanning the gap. The CDR3 is 14 residues long. CDR3 nucleotides: TGTGCCAGCAGTTATAGTCAGGGGAGATACGAGCAGTACTTC. Translating it yields CASSYSQGRYEQYF.

The DNA for the CDR3 is TGTGCCAGCAGCCCCCAGCCGGGAAGCTCCTACGAGCAGTACTTC. It is translated as CASSPQPGSSYEQYF. This sequence joins TRBV9 and TRBJ2-7, with D possibly TRBD2 on 5 matching bases. This CDR3 has 15 amino acids. The V gene's germline CDR1 is SGDLS and CDR2 YYNGEE. Trimming stripped 4 bases from V and 0 bases from J, with 14 bases between.